The 19 T cell receptor beta chains given below trace back to one sample, sequenced in a study of T cells in Graves' hyperthyroidism and ophthalmopathy. RNA transcripts gave rise to amplified TCR beta CDR3 regions. Primed by the HTBI set, a first-round RT-PCR was run on the TCR CDR3. MiXCR was run by TCRdb on the multiplex PCR reads, yielding one entry per CDR3 protein. Of fewer than 400,000 distinct CDR3 sequences listed, less than 20% are singletons. Sequences were obtained from blood. Receptors were obtained from a woman aged 18-29 years with Graves' hyperthyroidism that later progressed to Graves' ophthalmopathy.

This clonotype has a count of ten or more. The rearrangement links TRBV11-3 to TRBJ2-3; 16 positions agree with TRBD2. Germline CDR1 SGHNT, CDR2 YENEEA. The trim removed 5 bases at V and 4 bases at J, leaving 6 bases unmatched. The CDR3 covers 17 residues. CDR3 sequence (DNA): TGTGCCAGCAGCAAGGGACTAGCGGGAGGGCGCGCAGATACGCAGTATTTT. This sequence encodes CASSKGLAGGRADTQYF.

The sample holds a few counts of this clonotype. The V and J genes are TRBV6-1 and TRBJ2-3; 10 nucleotides match TRBD2. The CDR3 is 15 amino acids. The ends lost 6 bases at V and 3 bases at J; junction bases unmatched: 6. Germline V gives CDR1 MNHNS, CDR2 SASEGT. The CDR3 sequence is CASSTGTSETDTQYF. CDR3 nucleotides: TGTGCCAGCAGCACCGGGACTAGCGAAACAGATACGCAGTATTTT.

This sequence joins TRBV4-1 and TRBJ1-4; D unclear. This CDR3 has 15 residues. CDR1 is MGHRA and CDR2 is YSYEKL in the germline V gene. The V and J ends lost 2 bases and 5 bases respectively, with 12 bases between them. The CDR3 region has the DNA TGCGCCAGCAGCCAAATGGCCAGGCAGAATGAAAAACTGTTTTTT. This codes for CASSQMARQNEKLFF.

This clonotype was found a few times. The gene calls are TRBV27 and TRBJ1-5; maybe TRBD1 (5 bases). CDR1 is MNHEY, CDR2 SMNVEV, per germline (reference sequence). The CDR3 runs 15 residues. V shed 5 bases and J shed 6 bases, with 17 bases lying between them. CDR3 sequence: CASSPQGPPAQPQHF. Here the CDR3 DNA reads TGTGCCAGCAGTCCCCAGGGACCGCCCGCTCAGCCCCAGCATTTT.

In its sample, this clonotype was seen many times. The V and J genes are TRBV7-9 and TRBJ2-2; possible D gene TRBD2, 5 bases. V lost 1 base to trimming and J lost 1 base, with 7 bases between them. CDR1 and CDR2 (germline): SEHNR, FQNEAQ (reference sequence). This CDR3 is built from 15 residues. CDR3 sequence reads: CASSLEGGNTGELFF. DNA for the CDR3: TGTGCCAGCAGCTTAGAAGGAGGGAACACCGGGGAGCTGTTTTTT.

The table lists this clonotype with a few counts. The genes are TRBV6-1 and TRBJ2-5; 10 nucleotides match TRBD1. The J segment lost 5 bases and the V segment lost 6 bases, leaving 9 bases of the junction unmatched. The CDR3 totals 15 residues. Germline V gene lookup returns CDR1 MNHNS and CDR2 SASEGT. The CDR3 is CASRKGTGEAETQYF. The CDR3 DNA sequence: TGTGCCAGCAGGAAAGGGACAGGGGAGGCGGAGACCCAGTACTTC.

This clonotype has at least ten counts. CDR3 region: CASSLFRGLHYNEQFF. In nucleotides, the CDR3 is TGTGCCAGCAGTTTATTCAGGGGGCTGCATTACAATGAGCAGTTCTTC. This chain connects TRBV28 to TRBJ2-1; 8 bases fit TRBD1. Trimming cost V 1 base and J 4 bases; bases outside gene matches: 6. This CDR3 contains 16 residues. CDR1 and CDR2 (germline): MDHEN, SYDVKM.

This clonotype was seen a handful of times. The chain joins TRBV15 to TRBJ1-4; D is unclear. The germline V and J ends were trimmed by 1 base and 0 bases, with 3 bases remaining between them. Germline V gene sequence: CDR1 LNHNV, CDR2 YYDKDF (reference sequence). The CDR3 has 14 amino acids. The CDR3 reads CATSRAATNEKLFF. DNA for the CDR3: TGTGCCACCAGCAGAGCCGCAACTAATGAAAAACTGTTTTTT.

This clonotype was observed a single time. V gene TRBV7-2 combines with J gene TRBJ1-2; D possibly corresponds to TRBD1 (5 bases). V lost 7 bases to trimming and J lost 4 bases, with 22 bases between them. The CDR3 is 16 amino acids. Germline-derived CDR1 and CDR2 are SGHTA and FQGNSA. The CDR3 DNA sequence: TGTGCCAGCACGGACTCAGCCGGGGGAGGCACCTATGGCTACACCTTC. It specifies CASTDSAGGGTYGYTF. Using reference TRBV7-2 and TRBJ1-2 for the parts outside the CDR3, the full variable domain is GAGVSQSPSNKVTEKGKDVELRCDPISGHTALYWYRQSLGQGLEFLIYFQGNSAPDKSGLPSDRFSAERTGGSVSTLTIQRTQQEDSAVYLCASTDSAGGGTYGYTFGSGTRLTVV.

The chain employs TRBV19 and TRBJ2-7, with 8 bases that match TRBD2. The length of the CDR3 is 15 residues. V lost 8 bases to trimming and J lost 0 bases; unmatched junction nucleotides: 9. Germline assignment: CDR1 LNHDA and CDR2 SQIVND (reference sequence). CDR3 sequence: CASSNGLALSYEQYF. Written as DNA, the CDR3 is TGTGCCAGTTCAAACGGACTAGCCCTCTCCTACGAGCAGTACTTC.

J is TRBJ2-7 and V is TRBV20-1, with 10 bases identical to TRBD2. CDR1 is DFQATT, CDR2 SNEGSKA, per germline (reference sequence). This CDR3 region has 14 residues. The J segment lost 3 bases and the V segment lost 6 bases, leaving 8 bases of the junction unmatched. Written as DNA, the CDR3 is TGCAGTGCACATCTAGCGGGAGTCTTCTACGAGCAGTACTTC. Its translation: CSAHLAGVFYEQYF.

This clonotype was counted at least ten times. The chain joins TRBV12-3 or TRBV12-4 to TRBJ1-2; TRBD1 aligns across 10 bases. The CDR3 consists of 16 residues. Losses at the gene ends were 6 bases for V and 0 bases for J; bases not matched to a gene: 7. CDR3 sequence reads: CASSPDRGRANYGYTF. CDR3 DNA sequence: TGTGCCAGCAGCCCAGACAGGGGGCGGGCTAACTATGGCTACACCTTC.

This clonotype was recorded many times. This chain uses TRBV2 with TRBJ2-2; D is ambiguous. CDR3 length equals 12 residues. Germline V lookup: CDR1 SNHLY, CDR2 FYNNEI. V gave up 7 bases and J gave up 3 bases, with 6 bases separating them. In DNA form, the CDR3 reads TGTGCCAGCACAGCAGACACCGGGGAGCTGTTTTTT. Its translation: CASTADTGELFF.

The rearrangement links TRBV28 to TRBJ1-1; 10 positions agree with TRBD1. Trimming at V came to 5 bases and at J to 1 base, leaving 13 bases not matched to a gene. CDR1 MDHEN and CDR2 SYDVKM come from the germline V gene. The length of the CDR3 is 18 residues. In DNA, the CDR3 is TGTGCCAGCAGTGACAGGGGGCAAGGCACCGGGGGGAACACTGAAGCTTTCTTT. Translation gives CASSDRGQGTGGNTEAFF.

The table lists this clonotype with many counts. The chain uses TRBV20-1 and TRBJ1-5; D is possibly TRBD1 (6 bases). The CDR3 has 13 amino acids. Trimming removed 5 bases at V and 4 bases at J, with 12 bases between. Looked up from germline, CDR1 is DFQATT and CDR2 is SNEGSKA (reference sequence). CDR3 loop: CSAGGDRNQPQHF. Written as DNA, the CDR3 is TGCAGTGCTGGGGGAGACAGGAATCAGCCCCAGCATTTT.

J is TRBJ2-7 and V is TRBV6-5, with TRBD1 matching over 8 bases. There are 15 residues in the CDR3. The V gene's germline CDR1 is MNHEY and CDR2 SVGAGI. V was clipped by 0 bases and J by 5 bases; unmatched bases: 6. Here the CDR3 reads CASSYSPGQGNEQYF. In DNA, the CDR3 is TGTGCCAGCAGTTACTCCCCCGGACAGGGTAACGAGCAGTACTTC.

This clonotype appeared many times. The J gene is TRBJ2-6, the V gene TRBV28; D is possibly TRBD2 (7 bases). V lost 7 bases, J lost 0 bases, and 16 bases lay in between. The V gene's germline CDR1 is MDHEN and CDR2 SYDVKM. This CDR3 contains 17 residues. The CDR3 bases are TGTGCCAGCATAGGAGGGGGGGCAAACTCTGGGGCCAACGTCCTGACTTTC. Translation gives CASIGGGANSGANVLTF. The whole variable domain, filled in from reference TRBV28 and TRBJ2-6, reads DVKVTQSSRYLVKRTGEKVFLECVQDMDHENMFWYRQDPGLGLRLIYFSYDVKMKEKGDIPEGYSVSREKKERFSLILESASTNQTSMYLCASIGGGANSGANVLTFGAGSRLTVL.

On this clonotype: This may stem from a read error, because a much larger clone lies one nucleotide away. CDR3 nucleotides: TGCAGCGTTGCGGGATTCGATTGGGTGCGCGGGGTGAACACCGGGGAGCTGTTTTTT. It yields the protein CSVAGFDWVRGVNTGELFF. The V call is TRBV29-1, the J call TRBJ2-2, with D perhaps TRBD2 (6 bases). The CDR3 consists of 19 residues. V was pared by 4 bases and J by 1 base, with 25 bases between. CDR1 and CDR2 (germline): SQVTM, ANQGSEA.

This clonotype was recorded at least ten times. This chain uses TRBV28 with TRBJ1-1, with TRBD1 identical over 7 bases. V trimming: 6 bases; J trimming: 2 bases; junction bases outside the gene matches: 12. The germline V gene encodes CDR1 MDHEN and CDR2 SYDVKM. This CDR3 is built from 16 residues. The CDR3 sequence: CASRPPDRAKNTEAFF. The CDR3 nucleotides read TGTGCCAGCAGGCCCCCAGACAGGGCGAAAAACACTGAAGCTTTCTTT.